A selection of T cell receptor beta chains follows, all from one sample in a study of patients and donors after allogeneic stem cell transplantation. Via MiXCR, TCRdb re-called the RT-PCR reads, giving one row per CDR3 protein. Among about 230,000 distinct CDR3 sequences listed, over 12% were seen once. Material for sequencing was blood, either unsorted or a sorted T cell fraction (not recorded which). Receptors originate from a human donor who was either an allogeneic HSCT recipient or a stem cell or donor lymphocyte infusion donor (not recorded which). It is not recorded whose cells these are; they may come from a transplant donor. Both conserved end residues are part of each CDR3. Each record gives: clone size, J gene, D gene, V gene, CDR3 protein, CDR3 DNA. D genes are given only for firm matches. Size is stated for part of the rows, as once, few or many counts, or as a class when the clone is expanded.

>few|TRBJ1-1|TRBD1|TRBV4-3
CASSQDFPTGILRTEAFF
TGCGCCAGCAGCCAAGATTTTCCGACAGGGATATTGAGGACTGAAGCTTTCTTT
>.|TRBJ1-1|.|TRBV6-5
CASSFAATGSINTEAFF
TGTGCCAGCAGTTTTGCCGCGACAGGCTCCATTAACACTGAAGCTTTCTTT
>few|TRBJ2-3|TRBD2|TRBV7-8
CASSLRGLAFTDTQYF
TGTGCCAGCAGCTTGAGGGGACTAGCGTTCACAGATACGCAGTATTTT
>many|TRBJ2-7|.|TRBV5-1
CARGREEQYF
TGCGCCAGGGGCCGGGAAGAGCAGTACTTC
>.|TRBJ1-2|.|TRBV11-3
CASSAPPGGYTF
TGTGCCAGCAGCGCCCCGCCCGGGGGCTACACCTTC
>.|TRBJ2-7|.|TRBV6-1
CASILRAGGLPYEQYF
TGTGCCAGTATTCTTCGAGCAGGAGGACTTCCCTACGAGCAGTACTTC
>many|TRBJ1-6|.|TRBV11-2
CASSFQKANSPLHF
TGTGCCAGCAGTTTTCAAAAAGCTAATTCACCCCTCCACTTT
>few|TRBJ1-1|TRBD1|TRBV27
CASSLSKGANTEAFF
TGTGCCAGCAGTTTATCGAAGGGGGCGAACACTGAAGCTTTCTTT
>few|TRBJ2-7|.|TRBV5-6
CASSSTGWRPDEQYF
TGTGCCAGCAGCTCGACAGGATGGCGTCCGGACGAGCAGTACTTC
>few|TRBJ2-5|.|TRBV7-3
CASSFPSGWGEETQYF
TGTGCCAGCAGCTTTCCCTCCGGGTGGGGCGAAGAGACCCAGTACTTC
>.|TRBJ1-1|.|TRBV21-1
CASSKGSQGKTEAFF
TGTGCCAGCAGCAAAGGGTCACAGGGGAAGACTGAAGCTTTCTTT
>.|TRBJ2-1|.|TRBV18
CASSVGGEQFF
TGTGCCAGCTCAGTTGGTGGTGAGCAGTTCTTC
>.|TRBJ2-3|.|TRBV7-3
CASSPLGGGDTQYF
TGTGCCAGCAGCCCTCTTGGGGGCGGTGATACGCAGTATTTT
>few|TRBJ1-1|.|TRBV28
CASRPGSVNTEAFF
TGTGCCAGCAGACCGGGGAGCGTGAACACTGAAGCTTTCTTT
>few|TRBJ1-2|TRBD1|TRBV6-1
CASRGTGGKLYGYTF
TGTGCCAGCAGGGGGACAGGGGGCAAACTCTATGGCTACACCTTC